This is a list of T cell receptor beta chains from one sample in a study of cytomegalovirus exposure and HLA in healthy donors. Method: immunoSEQ multiplex PCR; TCRdb's copy keeps in-frame clones and lacks some. The sample consists of fewer than 90,000 clones, about three quarters of them appearing once. The sequencing input was PBMCs. The origin of the receptors is a man aged 30-40 years in good health and CMV-seropositive. CDR3s include the opening cysteine and the closing phenylalanine or tryptophan. D genes are given only for firm matches. Rows give clone size only sometimes, using once, few, many, or a class for an expanded clone.

clone size	V gene	D gene	CDR3 length	J gene	CDR3 protein	CDR3 DNA
few	TRBV2	-	14	TRBJ1-5	CASSAGWGNQPQHF	TGTGCCAGCAGTGCAGGGTGGGGCAATCAGCCCCAGCATTTT
-	TRBV5-1	TRBD1	14	TRBJ2-1	CASSLGQGGTEQFF	TGCGCCAGCAGCCTTGGACAGGGAGGCACTGAGCAGTTCTTC
once	TRBV19	TRBD1	15	TRBJ2-5	CASSSRQGAQETQYF	TGTGCCAGTAGTTCCCGACAGGGGGCGCAAGAGACCCAGTACTTC
-	TRBV19	-	13	TRBJ1-2	CASSIQTNYGYTF	TGTGCCAGTAGTATACAGACAAACTATGGCTACACCTTC
-	TRBV29-1	-	13	TRBJ2-4	CSVGGLRGAIQYF	TGCAGCGTTGGCGGCCTTCGGGGAGCCATTCAGTACTTC
-	TRBV9	TRBD2	14	TRBJ2-5	CASSVSSGAETQYF	TGTGCCAGCAGCGTTTCTAGCGGGGCGGAGACCCAGTACTTC
-	TRBV19	TRBD1	16	TRBJ1-2	CASSRPGQGVDYGYTF	TGTGCCAGTAGTAGGCCGGGACAGGGTGTCGACTATGGCTACACCTTC
-	TRBV19	TRBD1	14	TRBJ2-7	CASTSGQNSYEQYF	TGTGCCAGTACCTCGGGACAGAACTCCTACGAGCAGTACTTC
-	TRBV9	-	14	TRBJ2-3	CASSASQSTDTQYF	TGTGCCAGCAGCGCCTCCCAGAGCACAGATACGCAGTATTTT
-	TRBV21-1	-	18	TRBJ2-3	CASSPTPQGAASTDTQYF	TGTGCCAGCAGCCCGACGCCCCAGGGGGCGGCTAGCACAGATACGCAGTATTTT
-	TRBV7-9	TRBD1	15	TRBJ2-7	CSSSFVGQGHYEQYF	TGTTCCAGCAGCTTTGTCGGACAGGGCCACTACGAGCAGTACTTC
-	TRBV7-9	-	15	TRBJ1-4	CASSTQGTINEKLFF	TGTGCCAGCAGCACTCAGGGGACCATCAATGAAAAACTGTTTTTT
many	TRBV6-4	TRBD2	15	TRBJ2-3	CASSDSRGGTDTQYF	TGTGCCAGCAGTGACTCGCGGGGGGGCACAGATACGCAGTATTTT
-	TRBV27	-	14	TRBJ2-7	CASSLGGQTYEQYF	TGTGCCAGCAGTTTAGGCGGACAAACCTACGAGCAGTACTTC
-	TRBV5-1	-	14	TRBJ1-2	CASSLSAPNYGYTF	TGCGCCAGCAGCTTGAGCGCCCCCAACTATGGCTACACCTTC
-	TRBV6-1	TRBD1	15	TRBJ1-1	CASSLRRDRNTEAFF	TGTGCCAGCAGTCTCCGCAGGGACAGGAACACTGAAGCTTTCTTT
once	TRBV6-5	-	12	TRBJ1-5	CASSRLTGPQHF	TGTGCCAGCAGTCGACTGACAGGGCCCCAGCATTTT
-	TRBV27	-	16	TRBJ2-1	CASSGGGGGGYNEQFF	TGTGCCAGCAGTGGGGGCGGTGGGGGGGGGTACAATGAGCAGTTCTTC
-	TRBV30	TRBD1	15	TRBJ2-2	CAWSSSGTGAGELFF	TGTGCCTGGAGTTCTTCCGGGACAGGGGCCGGGGAGCTGTTTTTT
-	TRBV11-2	-	17	TRBJ2-1	CASSLENSGNSYNEQFF	TGTGCCAGCAGCTTAGAGAATAGCGGAAACTCCTACAATGAGCAGTTCTTC
-	TRBV18	TRBD1	21	TRBJ1-2	CASSPRGTGFPMSLGDYGYTF	TGTGCCAGCTCACCACGGGGGACAGGGTTCCCCATGAGCCTCGGAGACTATGGCTACACCTTC
once	TRBV7-3	-	16	TRBJ2-1	CASSAFTGPPYNEQFF	TGTGCCAGCAGCGCATTTACAGGGCCCCCCTACAATGAGCAGTTCTTC
few	TRBV7-9	-	16	TRBJ1-4	CSSSRDTKSTNEKLFF	TGTTCCAGCAGCCGGGACACAAAATCAACTAATGAAAAACTGTTTTTT
-	TRBV10-1	TRBD1	15	TRBJ2-5	CATYPRRDRDETQYF	TGCGCCACCTACCCCCGGCGGGACAGGGACGAGACCCAGTACTTC
-	TRBV5-1	TRBD1	15	TRBJ2-5	CASSTRTGGDETQYF	TGCGCCAGCAGCACCCGGACAGGGGGCGATGAGACCCAGTACTTC
-	TRBV25-1	-	13	TRBJ1-2	CASSDWQNYGYTF	TGTGCCAGCAGTGATTGGCAGAACTATGGCTACACCTTC
-	TRBV7-8	TRBD2	19	TRBJ2-5	CASSFPQGLAGEYQETQYF	TGTGCCAGCAGCTTCCCCCAGGGACTAGCGGGGGAGTACCAAGAGACCCAGTACTTC
-	TRBV9	-	14	TRBJ2-7	CASSVAPETYEQYF	TGTGCCAGCAGCGTAGCTCCGGAGACCTACGAGCAGTACTTC
-	TRBV7-9	-	15	TRBJ2-7	CASSRPEANSYEQYF	TGTGCCAGCAGCAGGCCCGAGGCGAACTCCTACGAGCAGTACTTC
-	TRBV7-8	-	16	TRBJ2-5	CASSSPILRGEETQYF	TGTGCCAGCAGCAGTCCCATATTGCGGGGAGAAGAGACCCAGTACTTC
-	TRBV5-1	TRBD1	18	TRBJ1-3	CASSSYTGTGPGGNTIYF	TGCGCCAGCAGCTCATATACCGGGACAGGGCCGGGAGGAAACACCATATATTTT
-	TRBV6-5	-	14	TRBJ1-5	CASKPDRHNQPQHF	TGTGCCAGCAAACCCGACAGACACAATCAGCCCCAGCATTTT
-	TRBV6-6	TRBD1	15	TRBJ2-7	CASSYPGTGTYEQYF	TGTGCCAGCAGTTACCCCGGGACAGGGACCTACGAGCAGTACTTC
once	TRBV10-3	-	15	TRBJ2-1	CAISESTPGEGEQFF	TGTGCCATCAGTGAGTCGACCCCGGGGGAAGGGGAGCAGTTCTTC
-	TRBV27	TRBD1	17	TRBJ2-7	CASSTHRWGRGMDEQYF	TGTGCCAGCAGTACCCACCGGTGGGGCAGGGGGATGGACGAGCAGTACTTC
-	TRBV7-8	TRBD2	17	TRBJ2-3	CASSLVFRGGGTDTQYF	TGTGCCAGCAGCTTAGTCTTCCGGGGGGGTGGCACAGATACGCAGTATTTT
-	TRBV19	-	12	TRBJ2-5	CASSGRQETQYF	TGTGCCAGTAGTGGGCGCCAAGAGACCCAGTACTTC
-	TRBV7-3	TRBD1	16	TRBJ1-1	CASSHGQGPLNTEAFF	TGTGCCAGCAGCCACGGACAGGGGCCCTTGAACACTGAAGCTTTCTTT
-	TRBV7-3	TRBD1	17	TRBJ2-1	CASSQDRMSVGTNEQFF	TGTGCCAGCAGCCAGGACAGGATGAGCGTCGGGACCAATGAGCAGTTCTTC
-	TRBV11-1	-	12	TRBJ2-1	CASSLISNEQFF	TGTGCCAGCAGCTTAATTAGCAATGAGCAGTTCTTC
few	TRBV10-1	TRBD1	12	TRBJ1-1	CAGRTGVPEAFF	TGCGCCGGGCGGACAGGGGTCCCTGAAGCTTTCTTT
-	TRBV4-1	-	14	TRBJ2-5	CASSQVGTEETQYF	TGCGCCAGCAGCCAAGTGGGGACTGAAGAGACCCAGTACTTC
once	TRBV18	TRBD1	15	TRBJ2-2	CASSHRDRGTGELFF	TGTGCCAGCTCACACCGGGACAGGGGCACCGGGGAGCTGTTTTTT
-	TRBV7-9	TRBD1	17	TRBJ2-6	CSSTVDRLASGANVLTF	TGTTCCAGCACCGTGGACAGGCTCGCCTCTGGGGCCAACGTCCTGACTTTC
-	TRBV15	-	16	TRBJ2-1	CATSRDAVEVYNEQFF	TGTGCCACCAGCAGAGACGCCGTAGAGGTCTACAATGAGCAGTTCTTC
few	TRBV6-6	TRBD1	13	TRBJ1-2	CASSYEGGPGYTF	TGTGCCAGCAGTTACGAAGGGGGCCCCGGCTACACCTTC
few	TRBV6-6	TRBD1	16	TRBJ1-6	CASSYSTGTGNSPLHF	TGTGCCAGCAGTTACTCGACCGGGACAGGGAATTCACCCCTCCACTTT
-	TRBV21-1	-	16	TRBJ2-7	CASSKLAGSKSYEQYF	TGTGCCAGCAGCAAATTGGCAGGGTCCAAATCCTACGAGCAGTACTTC
-	TRBV15	-	15	TRBJ2-3	CATQIGGEPTDTQYF	TGTGCCACCCAGATTGGCGGGGAACCCACAGATACGCAGTATTTT
-	TRBV30	-	15	TRBJ2-3	CAWSPGASSTDTQYF	TGTGCCTGGAGCCCCGGAGCTTCTAGCACAGATACGCAGTATTTT
few	TRBV18	-	14	TRBJ1-2	CASSPLPRDYGYTF	TGTGCCAGCTCACCACTACCCAGGGATTATGGCTACACCTTC
-	TRBV30	-	13	TRBJ1-4	CAWNLPGREKLFF	TGTGCCTGGAACTTGCCAGGGCGTGAAAAACTGTTTTTT
-	TRBV28	TRBD2	16	TRBJ2-7	CASSLTSGGLLHEQYF	TGTGCCAGCAGTCTGACTAGCGGGGGACTCCTCCACGAGCAGTACTTC
-	TRBV6-1	TRBD1	13	TRBJ1-4	CASRGQGGSKLFF	TGTGCCAGCAGGGGACAGGGGGGATCAAAACTGTTTTTT
-	TRBV19	-	13	TRBJ1-5	CASSIGQPGAQHF	TGTGCCAGTAGTATTGGTCAGCCCGGGGCCCAGCATTTT
-	TRBV19	TRBD1	15	TRBJ2-1	CASSMTGDSYNEQFF	TGTGCCAGTAGTATGACAGGGGACTCCTACAATGAGCAGTTCTTC
-	TRBV5-1	TRBD1	15	TRBJ1-1	CASSWTGRMNTEAFF	TGCGCCAGCAGCTGGACAGGCAGGATGAACACTGAAGCTTTCTTT